This T cell receptor (beta chain) originates from a study of blood T cell repertoires in COVID-19. Overall study: The study drew acute and convalescent COVID-19 samples from the United States, Italy and Spain.

In the original analysis: By means of reference gene primer amplification, nucleated cell counts were estimated. Profiled with immunoSEQ multiplex PCR; TCRdb holds only in-frame clones, not every one. V, J and clone size reflect that table, while D and trimming were determined from the DNA. The table has approximately 290,000 clones, around nine tenths seen once; the top ten hold approximately 0.84%. Per germline, CDR1 SGHNT and CDR2 YYREEE (reference sequence). With 0 bases removed from V and 6 bases from J, the gap between germline ends came to 13 bases. This CDR3 region has 15 residues. Sequenced sample: peripheral blood. V gene TRBV5-4 combines with J gene TRBJ1-3; no clear D gene. This clonotype originated in a young man with acute or convalescent COVID-19. The DNA of the CDR3 is TGTGCCAGCAGCTTGGGGGGTGGCCGGGAAAACACCATATATTTT. Translating it yields CASSLGGGRENTIYF.